This T cell receptor beta chain was identified during a study of vaccination effects on CD4 cells after COVID-19. Viral peptide pools were used in the ViraFEST assay to expand antigen-specific CD4+ T cells, and sequencing came afterward. Isolation of CD4+ T cells took place after approximately ten days of culture. Each participant received a vaccine that was either BNT162b2 or mRNA-1273, given as two doses. On day 3 and again on day 7, half the medium was replaced with IL-2 medium. General observations from the study: Both infection-induced and vaccine-induced clones contracted markedly at late post-vaccination timepoints.

Germline V lookup: CDR1 SGHNT, CDR2 YYREEE (reference sequence). J gave up 2 bases and V 0 bases, and 4 bases lay outside the gene matches. CDR3 length equals 15 residues. This clone was seen only once. Antigen specificity is unknown. Generated by immunoSEQ multiplex PCR, the TCRdb table keeps only in-frame clones and is missing some. Among tens of thousands of clones, around 74% were seen once, and the ten largest hold about 1.6%. This TCR came from a human donor who received a COVID-19 vaccine. The chain couples TRBV5-4 to TRBJ2-5; TRBD1 aligns across 7 bases. Sequencing was performed on CD4+ T cells from PBMCs cultured with HCoV-229E spike peptides, taken after COVID-19 vaccination. The CDR3 here is CASSLVRDRQETQYF. The CDR3 DNA sequence: TGTGCCAGCAGCTTGGTCCGGGACAGACAAGAGACCCAGTACTTC.